The entry that follows covers one T cell receptor beta chain sequence. Its antigen is undetermined. From germline, CDR1 is SGHRS and CDR2 YFSETQ. The CDR3 sequence is 15 residues long. V shed 0 bases, J shed 2 bases, and the junction held 2 bases outside the gene matches. Use of 60 Vbeta and 13 Jbeta primers characterized the PCR. Using immunoSEQ multiplex PCR, the repertoire was profiled, and TCRdb retains in-frame clones only, with some absent. The data hold 140,000 to 150,000 clones, with 75% to 85% observed a single time. This sample is drawn from a study of cytomegalovirus exposure and HLA in healthy donors. Whole-study results and caveats: What a later analysis reportedly showed was that an Asian-associated ancestry cluster had fewer N-insertions than the roughly 700-donor mean.

Sequenced sample: PBMCs. The chain recombines TRBV5-1 with TRBJ2-1; 7 nucleotides match TRBD1. The TCR originated in a young woman in good health and CMV-seropositive. The DNA of the CDR3 is TGCGCCAGCAGCTTGGAGACAGGGCCCTACAATGAGCAGTTCTTC. Protein: CASSLETGPYNEQFF. The full variable domain, its missing parts supplied by reference TRBV5-1 and TRBJ2-1, is KAGVTQTPRYLIKTRGQQVTLSCSPISGHRSVSWYQQTPGQGLQFLFEYFSETQRNKGNFPGRFSGRQFSNSRSEMNVSTLELGDSALYLCASSLETGPYNEQFFGPGTRLTVL.